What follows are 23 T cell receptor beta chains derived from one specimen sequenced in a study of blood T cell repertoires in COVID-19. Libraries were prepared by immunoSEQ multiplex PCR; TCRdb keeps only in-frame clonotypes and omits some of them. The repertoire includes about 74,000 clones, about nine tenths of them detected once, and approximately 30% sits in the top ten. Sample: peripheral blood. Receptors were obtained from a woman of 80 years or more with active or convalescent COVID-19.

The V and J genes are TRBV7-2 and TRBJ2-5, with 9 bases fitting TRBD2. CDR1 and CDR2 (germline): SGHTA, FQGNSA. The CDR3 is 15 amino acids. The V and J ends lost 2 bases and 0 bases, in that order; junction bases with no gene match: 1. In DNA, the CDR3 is TGTGCCAGCAGCTTACTAGCGGGGTACCAAGAGACCCAGTACTTC. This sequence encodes CASSLLAGYQETQYF. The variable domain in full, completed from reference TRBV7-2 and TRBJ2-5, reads GAGVSQSPSNKVTEKGKDVELRCDPISGHTALYWYRQSLGQGLEFLIYFQGNSAPDKSGLPSDRFSAERTGGSVSTLTIQRTQQEDSAVYLCASSLLAGYQETQYFGPGTRLLVL.

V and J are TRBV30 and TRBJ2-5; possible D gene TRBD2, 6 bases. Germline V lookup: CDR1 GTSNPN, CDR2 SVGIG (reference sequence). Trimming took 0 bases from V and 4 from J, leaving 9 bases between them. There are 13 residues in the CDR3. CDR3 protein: CAWSVKAGETQYF. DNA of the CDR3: TGTGCCTGGAGTGTAAAAGCGGGAGAGACCCAGTACTTC.

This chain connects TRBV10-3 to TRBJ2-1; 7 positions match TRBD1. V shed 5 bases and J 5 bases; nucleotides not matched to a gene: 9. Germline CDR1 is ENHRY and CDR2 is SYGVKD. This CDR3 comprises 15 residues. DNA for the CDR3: TGTGCCATCAGTAACTCCGACAGGGATAACAATGAGCAGTTCTTC. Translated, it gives CAISNSDRDNNEQFF.

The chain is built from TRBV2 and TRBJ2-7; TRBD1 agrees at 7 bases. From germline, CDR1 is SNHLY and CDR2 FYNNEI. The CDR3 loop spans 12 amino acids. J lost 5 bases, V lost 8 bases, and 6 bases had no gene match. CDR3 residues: CASERTGHEQYF. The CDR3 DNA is TGTGCCAGCGAACGGACAGGCCACGAGCAGTACTTC. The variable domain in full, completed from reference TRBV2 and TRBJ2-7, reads EPEVTQTPSHQVTQMGQEVILRCVPISNHLYFYWYRQILGQKVEFLVSFYNNEISEKSEIFDDQFSVERPDGSNFTLKIRSTKLEDSAMYFCASERTGHEQYFGPGTRLTVT.

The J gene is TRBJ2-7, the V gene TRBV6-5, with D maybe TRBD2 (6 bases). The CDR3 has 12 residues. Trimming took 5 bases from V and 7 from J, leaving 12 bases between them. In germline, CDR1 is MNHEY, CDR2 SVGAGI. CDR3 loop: CASSPLRGEQYF. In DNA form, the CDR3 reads TGTGCCAGCAGTCCTCTCCGGGGGGAGCAGTACTTC.

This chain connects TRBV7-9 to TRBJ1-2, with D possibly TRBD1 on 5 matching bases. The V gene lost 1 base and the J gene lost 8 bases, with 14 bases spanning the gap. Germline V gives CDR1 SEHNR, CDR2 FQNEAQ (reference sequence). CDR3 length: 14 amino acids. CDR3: CASSLVSGGVGYTF. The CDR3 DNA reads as TGTGCCAGCAGCTTAGTTTCGGGAGGGGTCGGCTACACCTTC.

CDR3 loop: CAWKTGVEYGTEKLFF. CDR3 nucleotides: TGTGCCTGGAAGACAGGGGTTGAGTATGGGACTGAAAAACTGTTTTTT. The V and J genes are TRBV30 and TRBJ1-4; 8 bases agree with TRBD1. V shed 4 bases, J shed 7 bases, and the junction held 14 bases outside the gene matches. There are 16 residues in the CDR3. Germline values: CDR1 GTSNPN, CDR2 SVGIG (reference sequence).

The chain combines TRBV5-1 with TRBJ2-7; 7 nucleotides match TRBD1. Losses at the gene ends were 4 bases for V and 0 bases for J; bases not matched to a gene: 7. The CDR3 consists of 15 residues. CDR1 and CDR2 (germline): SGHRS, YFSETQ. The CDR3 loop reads CASSEGQVLSYEQYF. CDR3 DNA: TGCGCCAGCAGCGAAGGACAGGTCCTCTCCTACGAGCAGTACTTC.

The CDR3 DNA sequence: TGTGCCACCAGCAAGAGCCGAGGGCTCGGCTATGGCTACACCTTC. The encoded protein is CATSKSRGLGYGYTF. V usage is TRBV15 and J usage is TRBJ1-2, with D uncertain. This CDR3 spans 15 amino acids. Trimming removed 4 bases from V and 4 bases from J, with 16 bases in between. From germline, CDR1 is LNHNV and CDR2 YYDKDF (reference sequence).

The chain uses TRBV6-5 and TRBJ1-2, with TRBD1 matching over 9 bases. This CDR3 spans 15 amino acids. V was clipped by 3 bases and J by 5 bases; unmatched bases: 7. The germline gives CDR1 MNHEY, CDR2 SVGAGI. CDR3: CASSYTTGGAYGYTF. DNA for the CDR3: TGTGCCAGCAGTTATACTACAGGGGGCGCTTATGGCTACACCTTC.

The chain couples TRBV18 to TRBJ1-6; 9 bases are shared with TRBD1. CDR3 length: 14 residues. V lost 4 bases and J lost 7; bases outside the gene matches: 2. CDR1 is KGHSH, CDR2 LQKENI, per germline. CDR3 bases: TGTGCCAGCTCACTCGGGACAGGGAATTCACCCCTCCACTTT. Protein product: CASSLGTGNSPLHF.

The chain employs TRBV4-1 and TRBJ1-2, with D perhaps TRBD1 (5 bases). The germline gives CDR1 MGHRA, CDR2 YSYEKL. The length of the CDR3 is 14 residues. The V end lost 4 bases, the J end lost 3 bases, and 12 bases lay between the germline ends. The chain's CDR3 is CASSPAGGDYGYTF. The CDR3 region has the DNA TGCGCCAGCAGCCCCGCGGGGGGGGACTATGGCTACACCTTC.

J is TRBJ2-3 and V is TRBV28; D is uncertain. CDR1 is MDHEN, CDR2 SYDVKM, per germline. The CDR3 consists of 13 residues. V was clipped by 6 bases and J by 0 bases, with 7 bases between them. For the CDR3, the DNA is TGTGCCAGCAGGCCACTTAGCACAGATACGCAGTATTTT. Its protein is CASRPLSTDTQYF.

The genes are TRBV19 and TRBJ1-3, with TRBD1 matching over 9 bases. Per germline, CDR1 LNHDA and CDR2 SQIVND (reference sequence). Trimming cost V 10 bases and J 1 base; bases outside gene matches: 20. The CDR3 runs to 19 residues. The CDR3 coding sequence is TGTGCCACCGAGAAACCGGGACAGGGTGGACCTCCATCTGGAAACACCATATATTTT. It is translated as CATEKPGQGGPPSGNTIYF.

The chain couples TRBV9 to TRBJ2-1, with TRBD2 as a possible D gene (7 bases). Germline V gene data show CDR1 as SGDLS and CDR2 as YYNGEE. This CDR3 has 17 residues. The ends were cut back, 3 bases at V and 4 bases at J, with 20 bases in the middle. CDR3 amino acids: CASSADPSGEGYNEQFF. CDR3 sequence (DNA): TGTGCCAGCAGCGCAGACCCCTCAGGGGAGGGGTACAATGAGCAGTTCTTC.

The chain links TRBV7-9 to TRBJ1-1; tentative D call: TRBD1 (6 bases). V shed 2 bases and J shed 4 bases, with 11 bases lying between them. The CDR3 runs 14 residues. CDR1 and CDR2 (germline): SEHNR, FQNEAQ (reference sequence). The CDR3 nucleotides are TGTGCCAGCAGCTTACAGGGGTGGGTCACTGAAGCTTTCTTT. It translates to CASSLQGWVTEAFF.

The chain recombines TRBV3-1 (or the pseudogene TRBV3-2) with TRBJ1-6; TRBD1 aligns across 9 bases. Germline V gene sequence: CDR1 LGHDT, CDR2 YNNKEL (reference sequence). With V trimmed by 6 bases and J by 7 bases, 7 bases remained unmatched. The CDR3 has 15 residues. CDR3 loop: CASRTQGARNSPLHF. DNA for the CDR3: TGTGCCAGCAGGACACAGGGGGCGCGGAATTCACCCCTCCACTTT.

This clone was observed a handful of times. The CDR3 loop is CASSIADTEAFF. CDR3 coding DNA: TGTGCCAGTAGTATAGCGGACACTGAAGCTTTCTTT. The chain is built from TRBV19 and TRBJ1-1; the D is unclear. Germline V gene lookup returns CDR1 LNHDA and CDR2 SQIVND (reference sequence). This CDR3 has 12 amino acids. The germline V and J ends were trimmed by 1 base and 3 bases, with 3 bases remaining between them.

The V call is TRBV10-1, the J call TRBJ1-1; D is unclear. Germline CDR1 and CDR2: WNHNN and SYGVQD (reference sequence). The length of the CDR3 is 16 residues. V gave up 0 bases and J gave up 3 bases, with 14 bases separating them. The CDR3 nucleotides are TGCGCCAGCAGTGAGTCGAGGGAGGGCTGGCACACTGAAGCTTTCTTT. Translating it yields CASSESREGWHTEAFF.

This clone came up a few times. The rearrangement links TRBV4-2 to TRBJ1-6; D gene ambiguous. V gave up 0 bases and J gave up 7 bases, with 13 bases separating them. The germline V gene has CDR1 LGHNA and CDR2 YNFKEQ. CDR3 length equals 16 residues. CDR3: CASSQESPPGNSPLHF. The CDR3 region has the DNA TGTGCCAGCAGCCAAGAATCCCCCCCGGGGAATTCACCCCTCCACTTT.

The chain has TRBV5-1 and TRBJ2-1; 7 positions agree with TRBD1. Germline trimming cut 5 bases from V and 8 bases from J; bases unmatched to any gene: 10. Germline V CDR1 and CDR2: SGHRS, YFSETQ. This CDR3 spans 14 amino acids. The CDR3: CASRQQGSKDEQFF. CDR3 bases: TGCGCCAGCAGACAACAGGGGTCCAAGGATGAGCAGTTCTTC.

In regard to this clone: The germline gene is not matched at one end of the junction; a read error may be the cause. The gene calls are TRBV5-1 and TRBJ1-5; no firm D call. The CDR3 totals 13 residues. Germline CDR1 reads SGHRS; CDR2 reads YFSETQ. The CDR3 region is CASSLDSYQPQHF. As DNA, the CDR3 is TGCGCCAGCAGCTTGGATAGCTATCAGCCCCAGCATTTT.

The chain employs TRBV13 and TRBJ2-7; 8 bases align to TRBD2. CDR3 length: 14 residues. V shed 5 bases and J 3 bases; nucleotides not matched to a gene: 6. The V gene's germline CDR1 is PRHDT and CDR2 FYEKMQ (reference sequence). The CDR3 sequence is CASSASGGYYEQYF. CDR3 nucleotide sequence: TGTGCCAGCAGCGCGAGCGGGGGTTACTACGAGCAGTACTTC.